The next 5 T cell receptor beta chains were all read from a single sample in a study of T cells expressing NK-cell markers. TCRdb reworked the 5' RACE reads into one entry per CDR3 protein, no DNA. This sample contains roughly 180,000 distinct CDR3 sequences. The sequencing input was blood T cells: a sorted CD56 or NKG2C T cell subset, CD4+ or CD8+ T cells, or bulk PBMC T cells (not recorded which). Receptor source: a man between 18 and 69 years old in good health.

The CDR3: CASTSEPQGENTEAFF. V and J are TRBV5-6 and TRBJ1-1; the D gene TCRdb calls, TRBD1, cannot be checked with no DNA. CDR3 length: 16 residues. Germline CDR1 is SGHDT and CDR2 is YYEEEE.

The chain employs TRBV20-1 and TRBJ1-2; no DNA is available, so the TRBD1 call from TCRdb remains unchecked. The CDR3 covers 13 residues. The germline V gene has CDR1 DFQATT and CDR2 SNEGSKA (reference sequence). The CDR3 sequence is CSASTGGIDGYTF.

The CDR3 loop is CASSLTTGGRRDTQYF. The rearrangement uses TRBV7-9 and TRBJ2-3; absent DNA, TCRdb's TRBD1 call cannot be checked. CDR3 length: 16 amino acids. The germline gives CDR1 SEHNR, CDR2 FQNEAQ (reference sequence).

This sequence joins TRBV28 and TRBJ2-2; with no DNA, the TCRdb D assignment of TRBD1 cannot be verified. The CDR3 runs to 16 residues. Germline CDR1 and CDR2: MDHEN and SYDVKM. CDR3 region: CASSLWTGENTGELFF.

The chain combines TRBV4-1 with TRBJ1-5. Germline CDR1 and CDR2: MGHRA and YSYEKL. The CDR3 is made up of 17 amino acids. The CDR3 spells CASSQALQAGAGQPQHF.